Following are 4 T cell receptor beta chains from one sample sequenced in a study of post-analysis software for immune sequencing data. Overall study findings and caveats: Patients carried five TRBV segments more frequently than controls did, and TRBV5-6, TRBV5-1 and TRBV20-1 were among them.

Carried by the TCR beta cDNA libraries were unique molecular identifiers. MiXCR was run by TCRdb on the PCR reads, yielding one entry per CDR3 protein. The profile shows about 540,000 distinct CDR3 sequences, 34% of them singletons. What these receptors recognize is not known. Sequencing was carried out using blood. All receptors derive from a girl under 18 with multiple sclerosis.

V gene TRBV2 combines with J gene TRBJ1-6; 9 bases agree with TRBD1. V trimming: 11 bases; J trimming: 4 bases; junction bases outside the gene matches: 6. This CDR3 contains 14 residues. Germline loops: CDR1 SNHLY, CDR2 FYNNEI. The CDR3 DNA sequence: TGTGCCGGACAGGGGACCCGTTATAATTCACCCCTCCACTTT. Protein: CAGQGTRYNSPLHF.

Only one count was recorded for this clonotype. J is TRBJ2-2 and V is TRBV5-1; D perhaps matches TRBD2 (5 bases). The V and J ends lost 0 bases and 7 bases respectively, with 13 bases between them. The CDR3 is made up of 15 amino acids. The germline CDR1 and CDR2 sequences are SGHRS and YFSETQ. Here the CDR3 reads CASSLVNPRDGELFF. The CDR3 DNA reads TGCGCCAGCAGCTTGGTTAACCCTCGGGACGGGGAGCTGTTTTTT.

The chain recombines TRBV11-1 with TRBJ2-3, with 11 bases aligning to TRBD1. J gave up 10 bases and V 5 bases, and 8 bases lay outside the gene matches. The CDR3 covers 14 residues. Germline V gene sequence: CDR1 SGHAT, CDR2 FQDESV (reference sequence). The CDR3 DNA sequence: TGTGCCAGCAGCCGGGACAGGGGGACCGGGTCGCAGTATTTT. It codes for CASSRDRGTGSQYF.

This clonotype has more than one count but fewer than ten. The chain recombines TRBV6-2 or TRBV6-3 with TRBJ1-5; TRBD1 is a possible D gene (6 bases). Germline CDR1 and CDR2: MNHEY and SVGEGT. The length of the CDR3 is 20 residues. Trimming pared 0 bases from V and 0 bases from J, leaving 21 bases between. CDR3 DNA sequence: TGTGCCAGCAGTTACTCGATAAGGGACATAGTGGAGTTTAGCAATCAGCCCCAGCATTTT. Amino acids: CASSYSIRDIVEFSNQPQHF.